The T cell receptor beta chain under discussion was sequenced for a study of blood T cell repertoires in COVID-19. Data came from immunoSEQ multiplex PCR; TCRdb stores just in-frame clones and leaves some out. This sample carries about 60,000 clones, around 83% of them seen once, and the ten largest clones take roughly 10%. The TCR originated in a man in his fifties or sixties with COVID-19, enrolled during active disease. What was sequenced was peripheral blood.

CDR3 residues: CASSLGQGDNSPLHF. CDR3 in DNA: TGTGCCAGCAGCTTAGGCCAGGGGGATAATTCACCCCTCCACTTT. The chain has TRBV7-2 and TRBJ1-6; 7 nucleotides match TRBD1. The V gene's germline CDR1 is SGHTA and CDR2 FQGNSA. This CDR3 spans 15 amino acids. V was pared by 1 base and J by 5 bases, with 2 bases of the junction left unmatched.